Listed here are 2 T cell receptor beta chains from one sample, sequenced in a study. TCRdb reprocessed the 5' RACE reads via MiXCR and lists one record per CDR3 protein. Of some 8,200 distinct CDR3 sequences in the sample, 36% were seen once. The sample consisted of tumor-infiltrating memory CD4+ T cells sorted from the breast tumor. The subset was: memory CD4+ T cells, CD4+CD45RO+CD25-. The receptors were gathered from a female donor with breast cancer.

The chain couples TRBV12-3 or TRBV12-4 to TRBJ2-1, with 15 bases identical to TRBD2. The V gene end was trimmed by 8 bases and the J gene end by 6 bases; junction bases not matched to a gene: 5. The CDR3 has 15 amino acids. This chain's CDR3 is CASGRGLAGGNEQFF. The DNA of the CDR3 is TGTGCCAGCGGAAGGGGACTAGCGGGAGGCAATGAGCAGTTCTTC.

CDR3 sequence reads: CSARDLTDEQYF. DNA of the CDR3: TGCAGTGCTAGAGATTTGACTGATGAGCAGTACTTC. J is TRBJ2-7 and V is TRBV20-1; D remains unclear. The CDR3 sequence is 12 residues long. Trimming shortened V by 0 bases and J by 7 bases, and 10 bases separated the two germline ends. Germline CDR1 and CDR2: DFQATT and SNEGSKA (reference sequence).